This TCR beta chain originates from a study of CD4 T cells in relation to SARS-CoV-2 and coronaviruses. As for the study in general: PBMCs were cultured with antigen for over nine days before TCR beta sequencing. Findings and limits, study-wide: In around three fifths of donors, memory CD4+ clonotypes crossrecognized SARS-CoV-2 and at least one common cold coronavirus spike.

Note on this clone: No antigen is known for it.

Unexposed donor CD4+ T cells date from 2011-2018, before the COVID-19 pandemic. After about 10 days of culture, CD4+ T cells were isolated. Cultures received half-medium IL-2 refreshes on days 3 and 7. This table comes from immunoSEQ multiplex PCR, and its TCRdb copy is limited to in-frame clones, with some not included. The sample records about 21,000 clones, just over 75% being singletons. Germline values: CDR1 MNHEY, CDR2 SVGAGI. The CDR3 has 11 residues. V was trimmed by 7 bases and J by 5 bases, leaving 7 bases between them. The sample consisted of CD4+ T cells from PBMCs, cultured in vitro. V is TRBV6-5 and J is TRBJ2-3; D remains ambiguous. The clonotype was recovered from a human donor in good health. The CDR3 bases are TGTGCCAGCAATTTTGGAGATACGCAGTATTTT. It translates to CASNFGDTQYF.